The 30 T cell receptor beta chains listed next were all sequenced from one sample in a study of low-dose radiotherapy and immunotherapy resistance in tumors. Time point in this sample: before trial treatment. Primers used for first-strand cDNA, a TRAV- and TRBV-specific set, covered both alpha and beta chains. The authors ran roughly 20 PCR cycles to amplify TCRs with a constant-region primer and V-primer adapter. TCRdb passed the reads through MiXCR, listing each CDR3 protein once. The repertoire consists of under 90,000 distinct CDR3 sequences, with about 18% occurring once and the leading ten covering 2.5% to 3.5%. The sequencing used PBMCs, collected before treatment. Receptors were obtained from a male donor with prostate cancer.

This clonotype was seen ten or more times. The CDR3 DNA is TGTGCCAGCAGCTTCCCCAGGGCCACAGAGACCCAGTACTTC. Its protein product is CASSFPRATETQYF. This sequence joins TRBV7-8 and TRBJ2-5; the D gene is possibly TRBD1 (5 bases). The germline V gene has CDR1 SGHVS and CDR2 FQNEAQ. With 3 bases removed from V and 4 bases from J, the gap between germline ends came to 12 bases. This CDR3 is built from 14 residues.

This clonotype has at least ten counts. This chain links TRBV5-1 with TRBJ2-7, with 7 nucleotides matching TRBD1. Germline V gives CDR1 SGHRS, CDR2 YFSETQ. This CDR3 region has 16 residues. V dropped 4 bases and J dropped 2; count of bases not matched to a gene: 12. The CDR3 DNA reads TGCGCCAGCAGCCCCTTATCCGGGACAGCAACCTACGAGCAGTACTTC. This codes for CASSPLSGTATYEQYF.

This clonotype occurred many times. V usage is TRBV2 and J usage is TRBJ1-5; TRBD1 matches 7 bases. With 8 bases clipped from V and 6 bases from J, the junction kept 7 bases outside the gene matches. This CDR3 has 13 residues. Germline CDR1 SNHLY, CDR2 FYNNEI. The CDR3 DNA is TGTGCCAGCGACAGGGTTCGAGCTCAGCCCCAGCATTTT. Translating gives CASDRVRAQPQHF.

J is TRBJ2-3 and V is TRBV3-1; unclear D gene. The J call may be incorrect, as the DNA end agrees better with TRBJ2-1. The CDR3 length is 15 residues. Germline V CDR1 and CDR2: LGHDT, YNNKEL (reference sequence). CDR3 sequence (DNA): TGTGCCAGCAGCCAGATTGGCACAGCTTACAATGAGCAGTTCTTC. Encoded protein: CASSQIGTAYNEQFF.

As regards this clonotype: A far larger clone differs by one base, so this is likely a read error. The rearrangement links TRBV1 to TRBJ2-6; the D call TRBD1 from the table was never checked on the DNA. TRBV1 is recorded as a pseudogene. The CDR3 runs to 18 residues. The chain's CDR3 is CTSSQRRDRGEGANVLTF. DNA of the CDR3: TGCACCAGCAGCCAAAGGCGAGACAGGGGGGAAGGGGCCAACGTCCTGACTTTC.

This chain joins TRBV25-1 and TRBJ1-6, with D unclear. Trimming cost V 1 base and J 10 bases, with 11 bases left between them. Germline CDR1 MGHDK, CDR2 SYGVNS. The CDR3 sequence is 14 residues long. The CDR3 DNA reads as TGTGCCAGCAGTGAATCAAATGGTGTATCACCCCTCCACTTT. It encodes CASSESNGVSPLHF.

In this sample, this clonotype turned up many times. The chain carries TRBV18 and TRBJ1-2; maybe TRBD1 (6 bases). The length of the CDR3 is 18 residues. The V end lost 1 base, the J end lost 4 bases, and 22 bases lay between the germline ends. Germline V gene data show CDR1 as KGHSH and CDR2 as LQKENI. CDR3 coding DNA: TGTGCCAGCTCACCACGGCTGGGGGGGGGGCCCACGCTCTATGGCTACACCTTC. This gives the protein CASSPRLGGGPTLYGYTF.

This clonotype was recorded many times. The rearrangement uses TRBV19 and TRBJ2-7, with TRBD2 matching 13 bases. CDR3 length: 15 residues. The trim removed 4 bases at V and 3 bases at J, leaving 3 bases unmatched. The V gene's germline CDR1 is LNHDA and CDR2 SQIVND (reference sequence). CDR3 residues: CASSTGTSGIYEQYF. CDR3 in DNA: TGTGCCAGTAGTACCGGGACTAGCGGGATCTACGAGCAGTACTTC.

At least ten counts were recorded for this clonotype. V usage is TRBV7-2 and J usage is TRBJ2-5; 10 bases match TRBD2. The V gene end was trimmed by 3 bases and the J gene end by 5 bases; junction bases not matched to a gene: 6. This CDR3 spans 15 amino acids. Per the germline V gene, CDR1 is SGHTA and CDR2 is FQGNSA. The CDR3 coding sequence is TGTGCCAGCAGCTTTAAGACTAGCGGGTCCGAGACCCAGTACTTC. It translates to CASSFKTSGSETQYF.

This clonotype was seen at least ten times. The chain employs TRBV10-3 and TRBJ1-4, with D possibly matching TRBD1 (5 bases). Germline CDR1 reads ENHRY; CDR2 reads SYGVKD. Trimming removed 6 bases at V and 0 bases at J, with 8 bases between. CDR3 length equals 14 residues. The CDR3, as DNA: TGTGCCATCAGATCAGGGACAACTAATGAAAAACTGTTTTTT. Translated: CAIRSGTTNEKLFF.

The rearrangement uses TRBV5-1 and TRBJ2-2; unclear D gene. CDR3 length: 11 amino acids. The germline V gene has CDR1 SGHRS and CDR2 YFSETQ. V lost 2 bases to trimming and J lost 5 bases, with 1 base between them. The CDR3 sequence is CASSFTGELFF. As DNA, the CDR3 is TGCGCCAGCAGCTTTACCGGGGAGCTGTTTTTT. Filled out from reference TRBV5-1 and TRBJ2-2, the complete variable domain reads KAGVTQTPRYLIKTRGQQVTLSCSPISGHRSVSWYQQTPGQGLQFLFEYFSETQRNKGNFPGRFSGRQFSNSRSEMNVSTLELGDSALYLCASSFTGELFFGEGSRLTVL.

This clonotype was seen repeatedly, ten times or more. V and J are TRBV20-1 and TRBJ1-4; D is undetermined. Germline V CDR1 and CDR2: DFQATT, SNEGSKA (reference sequence). The V gene lost 6 bases and the J gene lost 8 bases, with 10 bases spanning the gap. The CDR3 runs 11 residues. The CDR3 sequence: CSAKRGEKLFF. In DNA form, the CDR3 reads TGCAGTGCCAAACGCGGCGAAAAACTGTTTTTT.

Many counts were recorded for this clonotype. The chain combines TRBV5-1 with TRBJ2-7; D not certain. Germline values: CDR1 SGHRS, CDR2 YFSETQ. The CDR3 has 14 residues. V lost 0 bases and J 2 bases, leaving 9 bases between the germline ends. The CDR3 region has the DNA TGCGCCAGCAGCTTGGAGTACGGACCCTACGAGCAGTACTTC. This codes for CASSLEYGPYEQYF.

At least ten counts were recorded for this clonotype. V usage is TRBV19 and J usage is TRBJ1-2; TRBD1 agrees at 9 bases. After removal of 10 bases from V and 8 bases from J, the junction contained 5 bases not matched to a gene. This CDR3 is built from 11 residues. Germline V gene data show CDR1 as LNHDA and CDR2 as SQIVND (reference sequence). CDR3 nucleotide sequence: TGTGCCACAGGGGACAGGGAGGGCTACACCTTC. It codes for CATGDREGYTF.

This clonotype was seen at least ten times. The V call is TRBV2, the J call TRBJ1-2, with 9 bases matching TRBD1. Losses at the gene ends were 4 bases for V and 3 bases for J; bases not matched to a gene: 3. Germline V gene data show CDR1 as SNHLY and CDR2 as FYNNEI. The CDR3 extends over 14 amino acids. CDR3 amino acids: CASSGGQGYYGYTF. CDR3 nucleotide sequence: TGTGCCAGCAGTGGGGGACAGGGCTACTATGGCTACACCTTC.

This clonotype was seen many times. The chain carries TRBV4-1 and TRBJ1-5; maybe TRBD1 (5 bases). The germline V and J ends were trimmed by 0 bases and 3 bases, with 9 bases remaining between them. Germline-derived CDR1 and CDR2 are MGHRA and YSYEKL. The CDR3 is 15 amino acids. The CDR3 spells CASSQDRGYNQPQHF. In nucleotides, the CDR3 is TGCGCCAGCAGCCAAGATCGGGGCTACAATCAGCCCCAGCATTTT.

This clonotype was found many times. V gene TRBV7-6 combines with J gene TRBJ2-7, with a tentative D call TRBD2 (7 bases). V lost 3 bases and J lost 5, with 23 bases in between. The CDR3 spans 17 residues. Germline loops: CDR1 SGHVS, CDR2 FNYEAQ. CDR3 sequence (DNA): TGTGCCAGCAGCTTGTCGCCCATACAGGGACGGGAGGACGAGCAGTACTTC. Residues: CASSLSPIQGREDEQYF.

This clonotype was counted many times. The chain recombines TRBV29-1 with TRBJ2-3; D is ambiguous. Germline-derived CDR1 and CDR2 are SQVTM and ANQGSEA. CDR3 size: 13 residues. The germline V and J ends were trimmed by 1 base and 2 bases, with 7 bases remaining between them. The DNA of the CDR3 is TGCAGCGTTGAAGTTGGGGTCACAGATACGCAGTATTTT. The encoded protein is CSVEVGVTDTQYF.

This clonotype was counted at least ten times. The genes are TRBV30 and TRBJ2-5, with 7 bases that match TRBD2. J gave up 5 bases and V 0 bases, and 6 bases lay outside the gene matches. Germline V gene sequence: CDR1 GTSNPN, CDR2 SVGIG (reference sequence). CDR3 length: 14 residues. CDR3 in amino acids: CAWSVRGVWETQYF. CDR3 nucleotides: TGTGCCTGGAGTGTCCGGGGGGTTTGGGAGACCCAGTACTTC.

Note on this clonotype: Just one base apart from a much larger clone, this may be a read error. The chain combines TRBV7-9 with TRBJ1-1; D gene ambiguous. The germline V gene has CDR1 SEHNR and CDR2 FQNEAQ (reference sequence). The CDR3 covers 12 residues. The CDR3 loop is CASSLSNTGAFF. The CDR3 DNA reads as TGTGCCAGCAGCTTGTCGAACACTGGAGCTTTCTTT.

This clonotype was counted at least ten times. The chain employs TRBV5-1 and TRBJ2-3, with TRBD2 identical over 7 bases. The CDR3 runs to 15 residues. J lost 2 bases, V lost 0 bases, and 3 bases had no gene match. The germline V gene has CDR1 SGHRS and CDR2 YFSETQ. CDR3 in DNA: TGCGCCAGCAGCTTGGAGCGGGGCCTCACAGATACGCAGTATTTT. Translated, it gives CASSLERGLTDTQYF.

Ten or more counts support this clonotype. CDR3 bases: TGTGCCAGCACCGTACTAGCGGGGCCCTACGAGCAGTACTTC. As protein: CASTVLAGPYEQYF. J is TRBJ2-7 and V is TRBV7-2; 10 nucleotides line up with TRBD2. The CDR3 is 14 amino acids. V was pared by 7 bases and J by 2 bases, with 5 bases of the junction left unmatched. Looked up from germline, CDR1 is SGHTA and CDR2 is FQGNSA.

This clonotype appeared many times. This chain uses TRBV5-1 with TRBJ2-3; D call uncertain. V lost 4 bases, J lost 4 bases, and 16 bases lay in between. The CDR3 extends over 15 amino acids. The germline CDR1 and CDR2 sequences are SGHRS and YFSETQ. DNA of the CDR3: TGCGCCAGCAGCCCCAGGTCTTCAAGGGCAGATACGCAGTATTTT. This encodes CASSPRSSRADTQYF.

The table lists this clonotype with many counts. This chain uses TRBV25-1 with TRBJ1-4; D unclear. Looked up from germline, CDR1 is MGHDK and CDR2 is SYGVNS. The CDR3 is made up of 15 amino acids. V lost 1 base to trimming and J lost 6 bases, with 12 bases between them. The CDR3 DNA reads as TGTGCCAGCAGTGAATGGGCGGATAAGCATGAAAAACTGTTTTTT. Its translation is CASSEWADKHEKLFF.

This clonotype was seen ten or more times. The rearrangement uses TRBV7-8 and TRBJ2-3; maybe TRBD2 (7 bases). Trimming removed 0 bases at V and 8 bases at J, with 15 bases between. The CDR3 contains 15 residues. CDR1 SGHVS and CDR2 FQNEAQ come from the germline V gene. Written as DNA, the CDR3 is TGTGCCAGCAGCTTAGCGGGGGGGCCTTCGGGTACGCAGTATTTT. Translated: CASSLAGGPSGTQYF. Full variable domain (rest looked up from reference TRBV7-8 and TRBJ2-3): GAGVSQSPRYKVAKRGQDVALRCDPISGHVSLFWYQQALGQGPEFLTYFQNEAQLDKSGLPSDRFFAERPEGSVSTLKIQRTQQEDSAVYLCASSLAGGPSGTQYFGPGTRLTVL.

This clonotype came up many times. The chain carries TRBV12-3 or TRBV12-4 and TRBJ2-1, with 7 bases aligning to TRBD2. There are 17 residues in the CDR3. The J segment lost 0 bases and the V segment lost 0 bases, leaving 5 bases of the junction unmatched. For the CDR3, the DNA is TGTGCCAGCAGTTTAGCGTCGGCTAGCGGCTCCTACAATGAGCAGTTCTTC. The encoded protein is CASSLASASGSYNEQFF.

This clonotype was observed at least ten times. This rearrangement joins TRBV5-1 to TRBJ2-1, with unresolved D. Germline lookup yields CDR1 SGHRS and CDR2 YFSETQ. The CDR3 totals 14 residues. The V end was cut by 0 bases, the J end by 8 bases, with 12 bases between. Here the CDR3 DNA reads TGCGCCAGCAGCTTGGGGGTCTCCCCCGATGAGCAGTTCTTC. It specifies CASSLGVSPDEQFF. Supplemented by reference TRBV5-1 and TRBJ2-1, the full variable domain reads KAGVTQTPRYLIKTRGQQVTLSCSPISGHRSVSWYQQTPGQGLQFLFEYFSETQRNKGNFPGRFSGRQFSNSRSEMNVSTLELGDSALYLCASSLGVSPDEQFFGPGTRLTVL.

CDR3: CASSPGTLGEQFF. CDR3 sequence (DNA): TGTGCCAGCTCCCCCGGGACCTTGGGTGAGCAGTTCTTC. This chain joins TRBV18 and TRBJ2-7; the D call may be TRBD1 or TRBD2 (5 bases each). The DNA matches TRBJ2-1 better at its end, which makes the J call doubtful. This CDR3 has 13 amino acids. Germline V CDR1 and CDR2: KGHSH, LQKENI.

This clonotype was seen more than once but under ten times. The DNA is omitted, as the CDR3 cannot be located on it reliably, and the CDR3 follows TCRdb's listing. The chain joins TRBV11-2 to TRBJ2-2; the table's D call TRBD2 went unverified against the DNA. The CDR3 length equals 15 residues, ends included. Germline values: CDR1 SGHAT, CDR2 FQNNGV. The CDR3 here is CASSSVLTGGELFFF.

This clonotype was recorded once. The rearrangement links TRBV30 to TRBJ2-1; D not certain. The CDR3 is made up of 12 amino acids. V was clipped by 1 base and J by 8 bases, with 9 bases between them. Germline V CDR1 and CDR2: GTSNPN, SVGIG (reference sequence). CDR3 DNA sequence: TGTGCCTGGAGTGCTGGGCGCGATGAGCAGTTCTTC. Translation gives CAWSAGRDEQFF.